This TCR beta chain was documented in a study of shared clonotypes between healthy human individuals. Assay: immunoSEQ multiplex PCR; the TCRdb copy retains only in-frame clones and omits some. The repertoire holds about 1.4 million clones, roughly 97% seen once, with about 1% in the top ten. Germline CDR1 is SNHLY and CDR2 is FYNNEI. This CDR3 is 15 amino acids long. Trimming took 7 bases from V and 4 from J; bases not matched to a gene: 5. The CD4+ fraction was divided into a CD45RA+ naive subset and a CD45RA-negative memory subset. This TCR was sampled from a man aged 30-40 years in good health. Sequenced sample: naive CD4+ T cells sorted from blood. Subset here: CD45RA+ positively selected. The rearrangement links TRBV2 to TRBJ2-1; 12 bases map to TRBD2. The CDR3 region is CASILLAGGYNEQFF. The CDR3 nucleotides read TGTGCCAGCATTCTACTAGCGGGAGGATACAATGAGCAGTTCTTC.